This T cell receptor (beta chain) was captured in a study of blood T cell repertoires in COVID-19. The overall study: The origin of the acute and convalescent COVID-19 samples was the United States, Italy and Spain. T cells, B-cell-depleted T cells, or PBMCs supplied cDNA or gDNA.

This CDR3 has 16 residues. The germline gives CDR1 SGDLS, CDR2 YYNGEE. Unmatched junction bases numbered 9, after V lost 2 bases and J lost 7 bases. As handled by the study authors: Reference gene primer amplification yielded estimated nucleated cell counts. Generated by immunoSEQ multiplex PCR, the TCRdb table keeps only in-frame clones and is missing some. V and J calls and clone size are copied from that table; D and trimming were computed from the DNA. The table includes 150,000 or so clones, about 85% detected once. This clone was counted a few times. Sequencing was done on a sample of peripheral blood. This receptor was obtained from a man in his sixties who had recovered from COVID-19. The V call is TRBV9, the J call TRBJ2-2, with TRBD1 matching over 9 bases. The CDR3 here is CASSVSDRGFGGELFF. DNA for the CDR3: TGTGCCAGCAGCGTCTCGGACAGGGGATTTGGCGGGGAGCTGTTTTTT. The whole variable domain, filled in from reference TRBV9 and TRBJ2-2, reads DSGVTQTPKHLITATGQRVTLRCSPRSGDLSVYWYQQSLDQGLQFLIQYYNGEERAKGNILERFSAQQFPDLHSELNLSSLELGDSALYFCASSVSDRGFGGELFFGEGSRLTVL.